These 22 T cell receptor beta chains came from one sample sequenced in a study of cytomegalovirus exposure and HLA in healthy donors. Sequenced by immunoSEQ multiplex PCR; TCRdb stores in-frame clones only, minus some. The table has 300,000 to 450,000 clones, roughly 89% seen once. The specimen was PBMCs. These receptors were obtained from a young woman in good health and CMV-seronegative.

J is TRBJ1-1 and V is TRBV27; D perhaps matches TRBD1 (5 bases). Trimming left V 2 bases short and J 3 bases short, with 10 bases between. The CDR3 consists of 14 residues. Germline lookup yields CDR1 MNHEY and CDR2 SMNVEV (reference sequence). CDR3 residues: CASSLKGADTEAFF. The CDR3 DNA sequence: TGTGCCAGCAGTTTAAAAGGGGCAGACACTGAAGCTTTCTTT.

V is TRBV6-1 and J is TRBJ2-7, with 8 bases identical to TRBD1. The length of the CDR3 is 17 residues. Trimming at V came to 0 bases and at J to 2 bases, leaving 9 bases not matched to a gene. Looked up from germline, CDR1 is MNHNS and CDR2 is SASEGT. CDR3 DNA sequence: TGTGCCAGCAGTGAAGCGCTAGGGACAGGTGCACCCTACGAGCAGTACTTC. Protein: CASSEALGTGAPYEQYF.

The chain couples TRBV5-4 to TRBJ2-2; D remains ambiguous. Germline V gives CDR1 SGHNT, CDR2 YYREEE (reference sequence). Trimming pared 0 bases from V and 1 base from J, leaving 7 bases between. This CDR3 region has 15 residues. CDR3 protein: CASSLVSGNTGELFF. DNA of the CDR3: TGTGCCAGCAGCTTGGTCTCGGGGAACACCGGGGAGCTGTTTTTT.

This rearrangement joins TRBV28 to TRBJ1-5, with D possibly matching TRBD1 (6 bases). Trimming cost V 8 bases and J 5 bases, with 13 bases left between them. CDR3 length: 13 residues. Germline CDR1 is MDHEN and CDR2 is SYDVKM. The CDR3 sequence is CASATGYDQPQHF. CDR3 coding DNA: TGTGCCAGCGCCACAGGGTACGATCAGCCCCAGCATTTT.

The CDR3 loop is CASSLHVRDEQFF. The CDR3 coding sequence is TGTGCCAGCAGCTTACACGTGAGGGATGAGCAGTTCTTC. The chain joins TRBV7-3 to TRBJ2-1; D possibly corresponds to TRBD2 (5 bases). CDR3 length equals 13 residues. V was clipped by 2 bases and J by 8 bases, with 10 bases between them. The germline V gene encodes CDR1 SGHTA and CDR2 FQGTGA.

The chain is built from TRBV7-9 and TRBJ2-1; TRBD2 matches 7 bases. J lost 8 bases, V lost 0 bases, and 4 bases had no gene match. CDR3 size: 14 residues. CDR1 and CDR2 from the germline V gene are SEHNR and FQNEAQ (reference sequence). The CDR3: CASSLASGKDEQFF. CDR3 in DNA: TGTGCCAGCAGCTTAGCCAGCGGGAAGGATGAGCAGTTCTTC.

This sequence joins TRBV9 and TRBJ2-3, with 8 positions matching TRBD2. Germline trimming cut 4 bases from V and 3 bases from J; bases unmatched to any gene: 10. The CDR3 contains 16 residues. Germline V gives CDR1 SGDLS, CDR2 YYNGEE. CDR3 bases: TGTGCCAGCAGCCCACGTCGACCGGGAGGGACAGATACGCAGTATTTT. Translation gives CASSPRRPGGTDTQYF. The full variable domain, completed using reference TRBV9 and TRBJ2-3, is DSGVTQTPKHLITATGQRVTLRCSPRSGDLSVYWYQQSLDQGLQFLIQYYNGEERAKGNILERFSAQQFPDLHSELNLSSLELGDSALYFCASSPRRPGGTDTQYFGPGTRLTVL.

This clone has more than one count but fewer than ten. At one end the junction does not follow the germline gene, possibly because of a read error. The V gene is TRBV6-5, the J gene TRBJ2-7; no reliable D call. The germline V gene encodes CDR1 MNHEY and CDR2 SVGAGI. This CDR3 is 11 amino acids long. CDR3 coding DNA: TGTGCCAGCAGTTACTCCGACGAGCAGTACTTC. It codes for CASSYSDEQYF.

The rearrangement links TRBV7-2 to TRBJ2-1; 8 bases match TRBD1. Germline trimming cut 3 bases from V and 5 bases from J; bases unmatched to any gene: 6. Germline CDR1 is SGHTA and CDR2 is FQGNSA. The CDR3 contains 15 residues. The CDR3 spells CASSFDRGTHNEQFF. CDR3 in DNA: TGTGCCAGCAGCTTTGACAGGGGTACCCACAATGAGCAGTTCTTC.

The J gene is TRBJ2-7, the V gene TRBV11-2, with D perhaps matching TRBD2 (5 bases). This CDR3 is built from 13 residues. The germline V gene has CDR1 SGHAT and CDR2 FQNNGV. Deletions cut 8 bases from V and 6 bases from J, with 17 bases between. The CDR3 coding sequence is TGTGCCAGCTCCATAGGACTCCCCGGCGAGCAGTACTTC. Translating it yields CASSIGLPGEQYF.

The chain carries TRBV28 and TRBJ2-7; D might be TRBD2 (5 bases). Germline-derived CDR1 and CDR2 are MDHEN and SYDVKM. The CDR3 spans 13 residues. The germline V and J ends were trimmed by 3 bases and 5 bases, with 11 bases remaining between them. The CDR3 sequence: CASSLRQADEQYF. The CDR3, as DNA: TGTGCCAGCAGTTTGCGTCAAGCGGACGAGCAGTACTTC.

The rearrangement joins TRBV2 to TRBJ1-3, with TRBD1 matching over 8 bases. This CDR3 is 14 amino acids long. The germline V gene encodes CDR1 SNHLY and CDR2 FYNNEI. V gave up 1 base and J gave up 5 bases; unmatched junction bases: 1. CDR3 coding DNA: TGTGCCAGCAGTGAAGGGGACAGGAGAAACACCATATATTTT. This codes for CASSEGDRRNTIYF.

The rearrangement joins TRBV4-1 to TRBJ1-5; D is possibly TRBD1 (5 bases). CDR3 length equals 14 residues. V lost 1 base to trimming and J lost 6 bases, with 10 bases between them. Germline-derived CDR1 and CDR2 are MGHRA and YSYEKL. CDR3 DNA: TGCGCCAGCAGCCAAGGAGTGACAGCTCAGCCCCAGCATTTT. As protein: CASSQGVTAQPQHF.

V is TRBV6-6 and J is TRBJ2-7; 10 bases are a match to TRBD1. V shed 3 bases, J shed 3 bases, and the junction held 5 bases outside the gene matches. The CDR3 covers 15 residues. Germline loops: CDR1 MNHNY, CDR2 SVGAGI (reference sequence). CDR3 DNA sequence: TGTGCCAGCAGTTATATGGGGGACAGGGGCTACGAGCAGTACTTC. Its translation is CASSYMGDRGYEQYF.

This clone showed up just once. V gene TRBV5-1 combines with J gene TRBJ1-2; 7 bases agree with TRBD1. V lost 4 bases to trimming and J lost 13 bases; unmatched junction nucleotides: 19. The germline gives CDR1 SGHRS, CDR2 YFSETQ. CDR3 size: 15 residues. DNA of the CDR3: TGCGCCAGCAGCCCTACTGGACAGGTTTGGGACGTTAGCACCTTC. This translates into CASSPTGQVWDVSTF.

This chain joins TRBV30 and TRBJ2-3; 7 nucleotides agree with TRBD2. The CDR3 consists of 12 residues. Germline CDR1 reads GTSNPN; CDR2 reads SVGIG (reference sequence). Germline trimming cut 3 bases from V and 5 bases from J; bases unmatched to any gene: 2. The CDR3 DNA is TGTGCCTGGAGGGCGGGAGTAGATACGCAGTATTTT. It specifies CAWRAGVDTQYF.

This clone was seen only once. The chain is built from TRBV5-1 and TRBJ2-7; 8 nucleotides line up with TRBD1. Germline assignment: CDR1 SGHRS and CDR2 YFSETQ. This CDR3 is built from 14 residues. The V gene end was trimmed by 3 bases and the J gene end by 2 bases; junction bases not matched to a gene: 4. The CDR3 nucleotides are TGCGCCAGCAGCTGGGACAGGACCGCCTACGAGCAGTACTTC. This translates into CASSWDRTAYEQYF.

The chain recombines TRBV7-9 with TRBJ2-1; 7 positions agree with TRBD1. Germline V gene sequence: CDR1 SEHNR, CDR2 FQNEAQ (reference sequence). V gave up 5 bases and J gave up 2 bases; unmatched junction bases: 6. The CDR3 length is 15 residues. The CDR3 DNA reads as TGTGCCAGCAGCGTTACAGGGGATGCCTACAATGAGCAGTTCTTC. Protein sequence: CASSVTGDAYNEQFF.

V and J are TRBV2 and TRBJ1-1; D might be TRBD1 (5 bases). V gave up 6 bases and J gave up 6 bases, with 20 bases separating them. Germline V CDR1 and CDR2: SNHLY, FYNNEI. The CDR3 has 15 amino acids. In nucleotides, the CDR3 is TGTGCCAGCAGGGATCACGTCGGGGGAGGGCCTGAAGCTTTCTTT. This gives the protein CASRDHVGGGPEAFF. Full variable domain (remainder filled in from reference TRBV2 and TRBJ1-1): EPEVTQTPSHQVTQMGQEVILRCVPISNHLYFYWYRQILGQKVEFLVSFYNNEISEKSEIFDDQFSVERPDGSNFTLKIRSTKLEDSAMYFCASRDHVGGGPEAFFGQGTRLTVV.

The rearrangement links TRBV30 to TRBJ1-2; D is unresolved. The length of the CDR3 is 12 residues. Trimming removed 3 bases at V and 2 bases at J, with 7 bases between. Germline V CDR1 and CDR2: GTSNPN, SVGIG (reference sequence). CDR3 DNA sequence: TGTGCCTGGAGGTCAACAAACTATGGCTACACCTTC. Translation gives CAWRSTNYGYTF.

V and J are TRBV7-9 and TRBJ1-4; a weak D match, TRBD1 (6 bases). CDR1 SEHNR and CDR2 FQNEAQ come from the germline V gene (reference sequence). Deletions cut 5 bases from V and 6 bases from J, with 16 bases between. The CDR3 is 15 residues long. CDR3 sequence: CASSPPDRRHEKLFF. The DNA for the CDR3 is TGTGCCAGCAGCCCTCCCGACAGGCGACATGAAAAACTGTTTTTT.

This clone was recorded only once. CDR3 bases: TGTGCCAGCAGCTTTCCTAGACAGGGGGCGAACGACAATGAGCAGTTCTTC. The encoded protein is CASSFPRQGANDNEQFF. The gene calls are TRBV11-2 and TRBJ2-1; TRBD1 matches 10 bases. The CDR3 length is 17 residues. CDR1 and CDR2 from the germline V gene are SGHAT and FQNNGV. V lost 3 bases, J lost 5 bases, and 10 bases stayed unmatched.